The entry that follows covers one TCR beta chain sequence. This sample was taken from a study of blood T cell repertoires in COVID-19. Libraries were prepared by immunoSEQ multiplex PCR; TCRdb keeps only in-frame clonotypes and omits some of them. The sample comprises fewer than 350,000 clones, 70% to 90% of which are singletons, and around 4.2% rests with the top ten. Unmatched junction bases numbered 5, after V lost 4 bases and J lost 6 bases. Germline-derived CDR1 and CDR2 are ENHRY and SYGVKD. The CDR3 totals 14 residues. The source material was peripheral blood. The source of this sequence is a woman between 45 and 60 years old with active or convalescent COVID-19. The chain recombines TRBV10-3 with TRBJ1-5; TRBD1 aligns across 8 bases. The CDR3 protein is CAISAGGVAQPQHF. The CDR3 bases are TGTGCCATCAGTGCAGGGGGCGTTGCTCAGCCCCAGCATTTT.